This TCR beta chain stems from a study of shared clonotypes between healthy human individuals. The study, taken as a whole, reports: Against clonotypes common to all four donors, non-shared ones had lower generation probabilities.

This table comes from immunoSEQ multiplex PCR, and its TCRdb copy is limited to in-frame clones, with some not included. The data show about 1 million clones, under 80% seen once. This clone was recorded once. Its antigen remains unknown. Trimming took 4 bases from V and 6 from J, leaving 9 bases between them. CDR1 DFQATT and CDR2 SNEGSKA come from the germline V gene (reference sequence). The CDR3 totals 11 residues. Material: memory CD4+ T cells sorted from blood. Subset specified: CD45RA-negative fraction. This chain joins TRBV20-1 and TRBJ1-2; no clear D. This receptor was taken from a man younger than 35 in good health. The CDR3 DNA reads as TGCAGTGCTATCGGTTCCCATGGCTACACCTTC. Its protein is CSAIGSHGYTF.